The rows below give T cell receptor beta chains drawn from one sample of a study of T cell responses to AZD1222 COVID-19 vaccine. Profiling relied on immunoSEQ multiplex PCR, and the TCRdb table lists in-frame clones only, not all of them. The sample includes 65,000 to 80,000 clones, around four fifths seen only once; the top ten take approximately 1.3%. This specimen was peripheral blood, taken 28 days after the second AZD1222 dose. All receptors derive from an adult who received the AZD1222 COVID-19 vaccine. Both conserved end residues are trimmed from each CDR3. The order of the fields is J gene, CDR3 length, V gene, CDR3 protein.

>TRBJ1-3|9|TRBV12-3/TRBV12-4
ASSSGNTIY
>TRBJ2-2|11|TRBV28
ASSRRNTGELF
>TRBJ1-6|15|TRBV21-1
ASTSTRRARWNSPLH
>TRBJ1-2|10|TRBV6-1
ASSEGSYGYT
>TRBJ2-1|11|TRBV3-1/TRBV3-2
ASSQVTQGEQF
>TRBJ2-7|12|TRBV28
ASSLSLGTYEQY
>TRBJ1-1|13|TRBV10-3
AISDQGALNTEAF
>TRBJ1-2|14|TRBV4-3
ASSQWLSGQGGGYT
>TRBJ1-3|12|TRBV11-2
ASSLGSSGNTIY
>TRBJ2-3|13|TRBV27
ASSLRGLEVDTQY
>TRBJ1-2|11|TRBV7-6
ASSLGGNYGYT
>TRBJ2-6|13|TRBV6-5
ASSSHSSGANVLT
>TRBJ2-1|9|TRBV19
ASSLYNEQF
>TRBJ1-4|14|TRBV4-2
ASSQEQAARNEKLF
>TRBJ2-7|10|TRBV15
ATSRDHREQY
>TRBJ2-3|13|TRBV29-1
SVKGAGGGTDTQY
>TRBJ1-2|11|TRBV12-3/TRBV12-4
ASSGGESEGYT
>TRBJ2-1|11|TRBV6-5
ASSYNRVDEQF
>TRBJ2-2|13|TRBV28
ASSSLDTSAGELF
>TRBJ1-4|17|TRBV11-2
ASSVGTGAQAVFLEKLF
>TRBJ2-7|12|TRBV28
ASSPTGGAYEQY
>TRBJ1-3|14|TRBV4-2
ASSQDRTNSGNTIY
>TRBJ1-5|13|TRBV27
ASSGGGASNQPQH
>TRBJ2-3|12|TRBV10-3
AIRSSGAGYTQY
>TRBJ1-2|11|TRBV19
ASSLGPLYGYT
>TRBJ1-1|12|TRBV10-3
AIRGESQNTEAF
>TRBJ2-1|10|TRBV19
ASSIERNEQF
>TRBJ2-3|13|TRBV7-6
ASSSPHQNTDTQY
>TRBJ1-2|10|TRBV28
ASSRQGNGYT
>TRBJ1-5|13|TRBV9
ASSVVRESNQPQH
>TRBJ2-5|14|TRBV4-1
ASSQGSGKEIGAQY
>TRBJ1-6|14|TRBV28
ASSPEGGGRNSPLH